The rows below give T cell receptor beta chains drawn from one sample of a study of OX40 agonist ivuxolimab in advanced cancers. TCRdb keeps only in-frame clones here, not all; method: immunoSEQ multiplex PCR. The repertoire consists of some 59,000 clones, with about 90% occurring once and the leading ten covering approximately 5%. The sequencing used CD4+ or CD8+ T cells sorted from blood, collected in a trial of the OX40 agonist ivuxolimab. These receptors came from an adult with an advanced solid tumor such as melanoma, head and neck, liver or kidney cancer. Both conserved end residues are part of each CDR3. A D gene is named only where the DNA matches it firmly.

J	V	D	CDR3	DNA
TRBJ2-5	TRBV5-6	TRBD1	CASSLGDRARETQYF	TGTGCCAGCAGCTTGGGGGACAGGGCACGGGAGACCCAGTACTTC
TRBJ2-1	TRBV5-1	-	CASSSRGQSYNEQFF	TGCGCCAGCAGCTCCAGGGGTCAATCCTACAATGAGCAGTTCTTC
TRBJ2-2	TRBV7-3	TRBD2	CASSLLSGRNTGELFF	TGTGCCAGCAGCTTACTCAGCGGGAGAAATACCGGGGAGCTGTTTTTT
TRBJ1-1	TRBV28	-	CASSERTGVFAEAFF	TGTGCCAGCAGTGAACGGACGGGGGTTTTTGCTGAAGCTTTCTTT
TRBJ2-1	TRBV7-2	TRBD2	CASSPPGTSGIVGFF	TGTGCCAGCAGCCCCCCCGGGACTAGCGGGATAGTAGGGTTCTTC
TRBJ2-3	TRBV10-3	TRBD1	CAISVDGTGTDTQYF	TGTGCCATCAGTGTGGACGGGACAGGCACAGATACGCAGTATTTT
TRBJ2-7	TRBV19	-	CASSGVDSSKYEQYF	TGTGCCAGTAGTGGAGTGGACAGTTCCAAATACGAGCAGTACTTC
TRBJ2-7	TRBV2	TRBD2	CASRLAGENEQYF	TGTGCCAGCAGGTTAGCGGGAGAGAACGAGCAGTACTTC
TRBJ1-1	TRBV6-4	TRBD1	CASSDSDRDPTEAFF	TGTGCCAGCAGTGACTCTGACAGGGATCCAACTGAAGCTTTCTTT
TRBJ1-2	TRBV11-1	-	CASSLTGHGYTF	TGTGCCAGCAGCTTGACAGGTCACGGCTACACCTTC